This TCR beta chain stems from a study of metastatic and nonmetastatic thyroid tumors. Notes on the study in general: Reported TCR beta diversity, measured in blood and tumor, was significantly higher for malignant thyroid tumors than for benign nodules.

The entire patient cohort was treatment-naive prior to thyroid surgery. As to this clone: Its antigen is unidentified.

Trimming took 6 bases from V and 6 from J, leaving 20 bases between them. CDR1 and CDR2 (germline): DFQATT, SNEGSKA (reference sequence). This CDR3 comprises 14 residues. TCRdb re-called the PCR reads through MiXCR. The table includes about 16,000 clones, 23% detected once. Sequencing was performed on adjacent normal tissue. This receptor was identified in a female donor with papillary thyroid cancer or a benign thyroid nodule (not recorded which). Some clones in this sample may be carry-over from other donors' samples. The chain has TRBV20-1 and TRBJ1-2; D might be TRBD1 (5 bases). The CDR3 nucleotides read TGCAGTGCCAACCACCGGGGGATCTTTGATGGCTACACCTTC. It encodes CSANHRGIFDGYTF.